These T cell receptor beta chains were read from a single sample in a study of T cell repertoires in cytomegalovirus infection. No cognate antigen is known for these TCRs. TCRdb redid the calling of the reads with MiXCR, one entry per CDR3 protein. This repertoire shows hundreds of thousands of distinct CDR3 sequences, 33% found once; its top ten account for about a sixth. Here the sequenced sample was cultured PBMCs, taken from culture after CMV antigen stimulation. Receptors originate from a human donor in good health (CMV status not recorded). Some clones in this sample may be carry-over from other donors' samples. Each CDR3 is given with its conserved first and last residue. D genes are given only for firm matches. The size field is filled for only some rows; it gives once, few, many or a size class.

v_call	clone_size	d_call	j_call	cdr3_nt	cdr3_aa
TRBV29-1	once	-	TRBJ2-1	TGCAGCGTTCTTAGGGGGTTGGGGGATGAGCAGTTCTTC	CSVLRGLGDEQFF
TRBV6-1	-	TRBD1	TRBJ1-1	TGTGCCAGCAGTGACAGGGGGAGTTTGAACACTGAAGCTTTCTTT	CASSDRGSLNTEAFF
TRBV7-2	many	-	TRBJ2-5	TGTGCCAGCAGCTCCCAAGAGACCCAGTACTTC	CASSSQETQYF
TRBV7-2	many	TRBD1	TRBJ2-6	TGTGCCAGCAGACCCGGGACAGGAATTCGGTCCGGGGCCAACGTCCTGACTTTC	CASRPGTGIRSGANVLTF
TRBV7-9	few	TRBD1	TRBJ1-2	TGTGCCAGCAGCTTATTGGGACAGGGGGAAAAATACACCTTC	CASSLLGQGEKYTF
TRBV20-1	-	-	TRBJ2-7	TGCAGTGCTAGACAGGACTCTTACTCCTACGAGCAGTACTTC	CSARQDSYSYEQYF
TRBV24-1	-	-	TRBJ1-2	TGTGCCACCAGTGAACCAGGGAGTCGAGGCTACACCTTC	CATSEPGSRGYTF
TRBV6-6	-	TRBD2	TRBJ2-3	TGTGCCAGCGGAGATTCTAGCGGGAGAGATACGCAGTATTTT	CASGDSSGRDTQYF
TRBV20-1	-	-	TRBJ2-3	TGCAGTGCTAGCAACGAGCTGCCAGATACGCAGTATTTT	CSASNELPDTQYF
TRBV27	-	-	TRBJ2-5	TGTGCCAGCAGTTTTACGGCTGTCCAAGAGACCCAGTACTTC	CASSFTAVQETQYF
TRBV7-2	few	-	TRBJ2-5	TGTGCCAGCAGCTTAGTTGGCCCCAGGGGAGAGACCCAGTACTTC	CASSLVGPRGETQYF
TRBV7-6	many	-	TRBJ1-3	TGTGCCAGCAGCTTAAACAGGGCCGGAAACACCATATATTTT	CASSLNRAGNTIYF
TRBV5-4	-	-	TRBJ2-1	TGTGCCAGCAGCTTGTTGGGACGCGAAAACAATGAGCAGTTCTTC	CASSLLGRENNEQFF
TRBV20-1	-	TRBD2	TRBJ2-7	TGCAGTGCTAGCGCGGGACTAGGGGTTTACGAGCAGTACTTC	CSASAGLGVYEQYF
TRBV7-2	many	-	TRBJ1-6	TGTGCCAGCAGCCCGATGAACACCGGCTCACCCCTCCACTTT	CASSPMNTGSPLHF
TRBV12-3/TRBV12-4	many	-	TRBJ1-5	TGTGCCAGCAGTTTCTTCTTCTTTGGGAGGCAGGGCCCTTATCAGCCCCAGCATTTT	CASSFFFFGRQGPYQPQHF
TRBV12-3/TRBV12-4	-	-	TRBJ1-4	TGTGCCAGCAGTTTGGCAGGTTCTAATGAAAAACTGTTTTTT	CASSLAGSNEKLFF
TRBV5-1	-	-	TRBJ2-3	TGCGCCAGCACCCCCCGGGGCCCTCTTCGCACAGATACGCAGTATTTT	CASTPRGPLRTDTQYF
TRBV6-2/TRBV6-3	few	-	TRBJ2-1	TGTGCCAGCAGTTCAGGGACCAATACCTACAATGAGCAGTTCTTC	CASSSGTNTYNEQFF
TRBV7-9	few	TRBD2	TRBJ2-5	TGTGCCAGCAGCCTGGGACTAGCGGGAGGTATATACCAAGAGACCCAGTACTTC	CASSLGLAGGIYQETQYF
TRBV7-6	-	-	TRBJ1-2	TGTGCCAGCAGTCGCCGGGATCAAGAGCTCATTAACTATGGCTACACCTTC	CASSRRDQELINYGYTF
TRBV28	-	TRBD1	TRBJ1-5	TGTGCCAGCAGGGACAGGGGGGGTCAGCCCCAGCATTTT	CASRDRGGQPQHF
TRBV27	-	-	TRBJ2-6	TGTGCCAGCAGTCCGCGGTTACTAAGCTCTGGGGCCAACGTCCTGACTTTC	CASSPRLLSSGANVLTF
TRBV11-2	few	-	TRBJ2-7	TGTGCCAGCAGATCGCCACGGGGGAACTCCTACGAGCAGTACTTC	CASRSPRGNSYEQYF
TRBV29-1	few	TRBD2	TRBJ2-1	TGCAGCGTCCTACCCTTCCCGGGACTAGCGGTCTACAATGAGCAGTTCTTC	CSVLPFPGLAVYNEQFF
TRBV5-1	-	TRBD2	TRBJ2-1	TGCGCCAGCAGCGGGGGGACTAGCGGGAGAGGGATGAATGAGCAGTTCTTC	CASSGGTSGRGMNEQFF
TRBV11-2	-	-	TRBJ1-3	TGTGCCAGCAGCTTAGAAGGAGTGAGCTCTGGAAACACCATATATTTT	CASSLEGVSSGNTIYF
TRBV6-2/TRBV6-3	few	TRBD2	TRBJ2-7	TGTGCCAGCCGGGATCAGGTGGGACTAGCGCTCTACGAGCAGTACTTC	CASRDQVGLALYEQYF
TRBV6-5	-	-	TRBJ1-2	TGTGCCAGCGGCGCGTCGGCTGGGCTTTACACCTTC	CASGASAGLYTF
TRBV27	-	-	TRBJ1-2	TGTGCCAGCAGTTTATCGAGGGGGTCCCCTAACTATGGCTACACCTTC	CASSLSRGSPNYGYTF
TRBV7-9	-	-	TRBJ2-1	TGTGCCAGCAGCTCCTCCTTAATCGCGGACAAAAGGTCTTACAATGAGCAGTTCTTC	CASSSSLIADKRSYNEQFF
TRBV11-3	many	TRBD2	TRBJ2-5	TGTGCCAGCAGCTTACGGGCGGGCGGGAGTGTAGAGACCCAGTACTTC	CASSLRAGGSVETQYF
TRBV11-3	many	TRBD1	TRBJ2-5	TGTGCCAGCAGCTCGGGAACTTCACAGGGGGTAGAGACCCAGTACTTC	CASSSGTSQGVETQYF
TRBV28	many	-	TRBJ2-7	TGTGCCAGCAGCACTCAGGGTTACGACGGCGAGCAGTACTTC	CASSTQGYDGEQYF
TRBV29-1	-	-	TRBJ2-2	TGCAGCGTGGATGGGCCCATCACCGGGGAGCTGTTTTTT	CSVDGPITGELFF
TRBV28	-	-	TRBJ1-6	TGTGCCAGCAAGGGGCACTCACCCCTCCACTTT	CASKGHSPLHF
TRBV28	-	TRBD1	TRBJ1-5	TGTGCCAGCAGCTCCGGGACAGGCTCACGGGGCATTCAGCCCCAGCATTTT	CASSSGTGSRGIQPQHF
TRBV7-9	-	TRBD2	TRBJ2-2	TGTGCCAGCAGCCCGACAGGGGTACGGCTAGCGGGGGCGAACACCGGGGAGCTGTTTTTT	CASSPTGVRLAGANTGELFF
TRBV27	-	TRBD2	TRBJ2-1	TGTGCCAGCAGTATCCCGGGAGCGGGAGGGCTCTACAATGAGCAGTTCTTC	CASSIPGAGGLYNEQFF
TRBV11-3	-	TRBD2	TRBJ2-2	TGTGCCAGCAGCTTTAAGACGGGAGGGCCGGCCGGGGAGCTGTTTTTT	CASSFKTGGPAGELFF
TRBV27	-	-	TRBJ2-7	TGTGCCAGCAGTTCATCGACAGAAAGCTACGAGCAGTACTTC	CASSSSTESYEQYF
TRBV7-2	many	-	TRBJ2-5	TGTGCCAGCAGCTTTGGGTCAGAGACCCAGTACTTC	CASSFGSETQYF
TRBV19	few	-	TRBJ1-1	TGTGCCAGTAGGTCCATGGGATGGGGCACTGAAGCTTTCTTT	CASRSMGWGTEAFF
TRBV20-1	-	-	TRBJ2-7	TGCAGTGCTAACGACAGGATCTCCTACGAGCAGTACTTC	CSANDRISYEQYF
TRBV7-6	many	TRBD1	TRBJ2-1	TGTGCCAGCAGCTTAGAAGATACAGGGGGGTTGGTCTACAATGAGCAGTTCTTC	CASSLEDTGGLVYNEQFF